The 6 T cell receptor beta chains in this list originate from one sample, sequenced in a study of shared clonotypes between healthy human individuals. Sequencing used immunoSEQ multiplex PCR; TCRdb keeps in-frame clones, though not all of them. The sample has about 2 million clones; 85% to 95% are singletons. The sample consisted of naive CD4+ T cells sorted from blood. Stated subset: CD45RA+ positively selected. These receptors were obtained from a man aged 18 to 35 in good health.

This clone was counted a single time. The chain carries TRBV14 and TRBJ1-1; 10 bases are shared with TRBD1. Trimming took 4 bases from V and 5 from J; bases not matched to a gene: 4. This CDR3 region has 14 residues. The V gene's germline CDR1 is SGHDN and CDR2 FVKESK. The CDR3 protein is CASSLGTGVTEAFF. The CDR3 DNA reads as TGTGCCAGCAGCCTAGGGACAGGGGTTACTGAAGCTTTCTTT.

The genes are TRBV27 and TRBJ1-5, with TRBD1 matching over 9 bases. V was pared by 6 bases and J by 2 bases, with 5 bases of the junction left unmatched. The CDR3 spans 15 residues. Germline V gives CDR1 MNHEY, CDR2 SMNVEV (reference sequence). For the CDR3, the DNA is TGTGCCAGCAGACGGACAGGGGAAGGCAATCAGCCCCAGCATTTT. The encoded protein is CASRRTGEGNQPQHF.

CDR3 region: CAIRQGSSYNSPLHF. CDR3 nucleotides: TGTGCCATAAGACAGGGGAGCTCCTATAATTCACCCCTCCACTTT. The gene calls are TRBV30 and TRBJ1-6; 8 bases are shared with TRBD1. The J segment lost 0 bases and the V segment lost 8 bases, leaving 6 bases of the junction unmatched. This CDR3 has 15 residues. CDR1 is GTSNPN and CDR2 is SVGIG in the germline V gene (reference sequence).

The chain uses TRBV30 and TRBJ2-7; no clear D gene. The CDR3 extends over 14 amino acids. Trimming cost V 2 bases and J 6 bases, with 17 bases left between them. Germline assignment: CDR1 GTSNPN and CDR2 SVGIG (reference sequence). CDR3 nucleotides: TGTGCCTGGAGTTTAGGTACCGTCCCACGCGAGCAGTACTTC. Its translation is CAWSLGTVPREQYF.

This rearrangement joins TRBV30 to TRBJ1-1; a possible D gene is TRBD1 (6 bases). V lost 1 base and J 4 bases, leaving 10 bases between the germline ends. Per the germline V gene, CDR1 is GTSNPN and CDR2 is SVGIG (reference sequence). The CDR3 is made up of 13 amino acids. The CDR3 here is CAWSGQAGTEAFF. The CDR3 DNA reads TGTGCCTGGAGTGGACAGGCGGGCACTGAAGCTTTCTTT.

J is TRBJ2-7 and V is TRBV7-8, with D perhaps matching TRBD1 (6 bases). Trimming took 4 bases from V and 3 from J, leaving 16 bases between them. The V gene's germline CDR1 is SGHVS and CDR2 FQNEAQ. There are 15 residues in the CDR3. The CDR3 loop is CASSSVFQGFYEQYF. The CDR3 nucleotides are TGTGCCAGCAGCTCCGTCTTCCAGGGGTTCTACGAGCAGTACTTC.